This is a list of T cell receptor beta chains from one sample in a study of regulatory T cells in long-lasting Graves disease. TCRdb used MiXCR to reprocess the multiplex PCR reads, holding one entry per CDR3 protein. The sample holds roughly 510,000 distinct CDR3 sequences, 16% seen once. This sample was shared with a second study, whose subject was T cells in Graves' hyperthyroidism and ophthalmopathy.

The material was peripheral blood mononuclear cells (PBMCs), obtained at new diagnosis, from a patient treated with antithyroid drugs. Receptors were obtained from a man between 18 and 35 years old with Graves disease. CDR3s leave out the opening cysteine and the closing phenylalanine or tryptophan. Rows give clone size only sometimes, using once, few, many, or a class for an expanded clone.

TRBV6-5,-,ASSLTDRAKGYT
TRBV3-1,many,ASSQAQANSPLH
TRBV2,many,ASSDGRAFGELF
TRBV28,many,ASSLPDRESGKNIQY
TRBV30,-,ARGMGGRHTGELF
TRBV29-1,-,SVEGWTSGSKYEQF
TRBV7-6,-,ASSAGRLGTDTQY
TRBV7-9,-,ASLPGDRPPDTQY
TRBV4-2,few,ASSQEVLAGGGTDTQY
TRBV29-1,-,SWRGRFCNQPQH
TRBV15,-,ATSRDRGNQQY
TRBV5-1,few,ASSVSENTDTQY
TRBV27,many,ASSFHPPQGYRLNTEAF
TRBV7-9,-,AGSGGTEAF
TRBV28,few,AILQGRNSPLH
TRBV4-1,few,ASRPGTLTYEQY
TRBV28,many,ASSLSNAAYEQY
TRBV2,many,ASALGGSLEKLF
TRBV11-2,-,ASSPRTASNEKLF
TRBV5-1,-,ASSVGEGELF
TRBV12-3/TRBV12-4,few,ASTRFSGRRDNEQF
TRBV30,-,AWSVQLSGTDTQY
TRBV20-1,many,SVRGSLETQY
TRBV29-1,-,SSGGLDTEAF
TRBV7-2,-,ASSLGLGGGLFSQPQH
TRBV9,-,ASSVVQGLGEQF
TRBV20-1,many,SATRTSDGTDTQY
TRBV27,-,ASSLRGTQGNTIY
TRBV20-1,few,SATSLADYSTDTQY
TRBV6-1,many,ASIGTSYEQY
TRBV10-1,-,ASSESAASGRSYNEQF
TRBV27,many,ASSLGQGGYGYT
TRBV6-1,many,ASSISRGYGYT
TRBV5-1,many,ASSSKQGMNTEAF
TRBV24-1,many,ATSGAPRGGGDDQPQH
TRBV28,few,ASSFLKGNNEKLF
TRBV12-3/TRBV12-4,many,ASSFDRGEAF
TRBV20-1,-,SAWDRGYTEAF
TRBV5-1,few,ASSLGTSLGANEKLF